Sequencing of this T cell receptor (beta chain) was carried out in a study of blood T cell repertoires in COVID-19. At the level of the study: PBMCs, B-cell-depleted T cells, or T cells were the source of the cDNA or gDNA that made up the material.

The CDR3 extends over 15 amino acids. Germline loops: CDR1 SGHVS, CDR2 FNYEAQ. V was pared by 3 bases and J by 1 base, with 12 bases between. Here immunoSEQ multiplex PCR was the method, and the copy in TCRdb shows in-frame clones only, minus some. The table shows more than 150,000 clones, with roughly 79% occurring only once. This clone was seen once. This chain joins TRBV7-6 and TRBJ1-2; a weak D match, TRBD1 (6 bases). The receptor was derived from a woman older than 75 with COVID-19, enrolled during active disease. The specimen was peripheral blood. This chain's CDR3 is CASSLGTGLNYGYTF. The CDR3 bases are TGTGCCAGCAGCTTGGGAACAGGGCTTAACTATGGCTACACCTTC.